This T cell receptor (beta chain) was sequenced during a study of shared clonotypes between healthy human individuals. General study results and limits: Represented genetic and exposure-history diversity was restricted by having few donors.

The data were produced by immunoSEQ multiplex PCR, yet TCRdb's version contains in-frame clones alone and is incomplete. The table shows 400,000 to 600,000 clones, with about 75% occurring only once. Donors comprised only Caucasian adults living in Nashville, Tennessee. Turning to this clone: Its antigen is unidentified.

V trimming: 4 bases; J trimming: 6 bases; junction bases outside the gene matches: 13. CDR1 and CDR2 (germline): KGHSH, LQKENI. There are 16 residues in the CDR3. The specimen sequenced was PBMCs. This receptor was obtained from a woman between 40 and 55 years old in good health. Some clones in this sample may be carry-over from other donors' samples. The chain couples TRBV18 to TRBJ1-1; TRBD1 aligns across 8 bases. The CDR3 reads CASSLGRRGLDSEAFF. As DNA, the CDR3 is TGTGCCAGCTCACTGGGTCGCAGGGGGCTGGACTCTGAAGCTTTCTTT.